Listed here is a single T cell receptor beta chain. This clone is a singleton in its sample. Its recognized antigen is unknown. Nothing much larger sits one base from this clone, and base qualities are not available. Reading from cysteine to phenylalanine, the CDR3 counts 14 amino acids. Only the CDR3 part of the read is kept: 42 bases, read in frame from the first base. V was cut back by 5 bases and J by 5 bases, leaving a gap of 15 bases between them. The germline V gene (reference sequence) yields SEHNR for CDR1 and FQNEAQ for CDR2. This sample is part of a study of blood T cell repertoires in COVID-19 (dated by TCRdb to the early 2020s). For context, the study as a whole: Samples from collaborators originated in the United States, Italy and Spain and spanned both the acute and convalescent phases of COVID-19. Where available, HLA class I and class II types were obtained from metadata supplied by the sample provider rather than from assay-based typing. Sample metadata almost always included a de-identified subject ID, COVID-19 status, age in years and sex. Deeply sampled blood TCRbeta repertoires from subjects exposed to, actively infected with, or recovered from COVID-19 were included in the dataset. The prospective study material was composed of cDNA or gDNA derived from T cells, B-cell-depleted T cells, or PBMCs. The repertoires were made available in a free public database intended to serve as a resource for research on the immune response to SARS-CoV-2. The samples were drawn from the first 160 participants of the ongoing ImmuneRACE study and from 1,254 subjects provided by 6 global collaborators. The investigation overall reported the following: Clinical and demographic metadata were provided uncurated, with the amount varying by source and participant.

TCRbeta CDR3 regions were amplified from genomic DNA by means of the immunoSEQ Assay, a bias-controlled multiplex PCR. Processing in the source paper ran as follows. Within the assay, amplification of reference gene primers was used to estimate how many nucleated cells each sample contained. To quantify the absolute abundance of each unique TCRbeta CDR3 rearrangement, sequence reads were collapsed and filtered. For each sample, productive Simpson clonality was calculated as the square root of Simpson's diversity index across productive rearrangements. Held by TCRdb, this immuneACCESS table contains in-frame sequences only and omits some clones. Under half of the omission traces to an unresolved V gene where checked; the cause of the rest is unknown. The DNA gave D and trimming, while V, J and clone size come from that table. The table for this sample lists some 400,000 clones; 81% of them were counted only once. The ten largest clones capture around 1.1% of the sample.

The collaborating institutions used their own protocols to collect whole blood in K2EDTA tubes. Collaborator samples were shipped for TCRbeta analysis as frozen whole blood, isolated PBMCs, or DNA extracted from either sample type. The chain was built from TRBV7-9 and TRBJ2-5, with the D gene uncertain. The TCR sequence derives from a human donor with acute or convalescent COVID-19. The donor label of this sample is uncertain. Source material: peripheral blood. CDR3 reads: CASSPRVGPETQYF. The DNA reads as follows: TGTGCCAGCAGCCCCCGGGTCGGCCCGGAGACCCAGTACTTC.